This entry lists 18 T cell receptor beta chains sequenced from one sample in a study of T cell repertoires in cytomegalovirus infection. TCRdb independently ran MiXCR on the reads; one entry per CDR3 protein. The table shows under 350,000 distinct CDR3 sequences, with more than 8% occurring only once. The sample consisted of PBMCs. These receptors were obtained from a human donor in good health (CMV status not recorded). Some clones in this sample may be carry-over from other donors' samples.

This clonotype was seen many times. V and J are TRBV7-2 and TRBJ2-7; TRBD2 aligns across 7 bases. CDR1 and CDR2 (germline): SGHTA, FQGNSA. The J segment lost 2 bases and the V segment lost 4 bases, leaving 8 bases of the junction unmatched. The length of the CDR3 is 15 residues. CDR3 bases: TGTGCCAGCAGCTATAGGCGGGAGAATACCTACGAGCAGTACTTC. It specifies CASSYRRENTYEQYF.

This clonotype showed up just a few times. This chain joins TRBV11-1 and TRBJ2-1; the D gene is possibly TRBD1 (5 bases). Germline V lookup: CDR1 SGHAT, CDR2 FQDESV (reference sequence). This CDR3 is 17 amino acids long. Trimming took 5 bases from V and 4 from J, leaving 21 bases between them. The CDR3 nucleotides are TGTGCCAGCAGCGACGATGAAGGGGTGGTTGCGTACAATGAGCAGTTCTTC. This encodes CASSDDEGVVAYNEQFF.

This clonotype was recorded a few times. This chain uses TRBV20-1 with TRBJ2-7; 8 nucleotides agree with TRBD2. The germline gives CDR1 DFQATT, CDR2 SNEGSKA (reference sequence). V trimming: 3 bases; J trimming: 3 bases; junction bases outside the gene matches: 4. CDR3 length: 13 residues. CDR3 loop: CSARGLVNYEQYF. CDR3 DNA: TGCAGTGCTAGGGGACTAGTTAACTACGAGCAGTACTTC.

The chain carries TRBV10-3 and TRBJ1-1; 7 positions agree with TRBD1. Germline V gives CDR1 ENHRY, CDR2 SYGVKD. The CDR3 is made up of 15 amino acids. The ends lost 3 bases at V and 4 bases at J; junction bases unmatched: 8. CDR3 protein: CAISDSQGGGTEAFF. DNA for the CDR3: TGTGCCATCAGTGATTCCCAGGGGGGGGGCACTGAAGCTTTCTTT.

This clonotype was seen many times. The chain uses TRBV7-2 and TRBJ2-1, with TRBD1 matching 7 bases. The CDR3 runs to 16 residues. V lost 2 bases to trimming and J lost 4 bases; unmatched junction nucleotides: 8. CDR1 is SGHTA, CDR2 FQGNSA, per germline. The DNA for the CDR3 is TGTGCCAGCAGCTTATCCGGGACAGAGATATACAATGAGCAGTTCTTC. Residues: CASSLSGTEIYNEQFF.

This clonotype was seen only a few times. The CDR3 DNA sequence: TGCAGTGCTATATACTCCTACGAGCAGTACTTC. It encodes CSAIYSYEQYF. The chain has TRBV20-1 and TRBJ2-7; D call uncertain. The CDR3 spans 11 residues. Looked up from germline, CDR1 is DFQATT and CDR2 is SNEGSKA (reference sequence). Trimming removed 4 bases at V and 0 bases at J, with 4 bases between.

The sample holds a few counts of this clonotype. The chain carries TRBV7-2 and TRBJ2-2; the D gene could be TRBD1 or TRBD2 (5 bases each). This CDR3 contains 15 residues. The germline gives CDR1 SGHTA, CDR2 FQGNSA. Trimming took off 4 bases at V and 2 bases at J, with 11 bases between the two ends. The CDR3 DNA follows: TGTGCCAGCAGCTGGACGGGGCATAACACCGGGGAGCTGTTTTTT. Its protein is CASSWTGHNTGELFF. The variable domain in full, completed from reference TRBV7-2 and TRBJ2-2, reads GAGVSQSPSNKVTEKGKDVELRCDPISGHTALYWYRQSLGQGLEFLIYFQGNSAPDKSGLPSDRFSAERTGGSVSTLTIQRTQQEDSAVYLCASSWTGHNTGELFFGEGSRLTVL.

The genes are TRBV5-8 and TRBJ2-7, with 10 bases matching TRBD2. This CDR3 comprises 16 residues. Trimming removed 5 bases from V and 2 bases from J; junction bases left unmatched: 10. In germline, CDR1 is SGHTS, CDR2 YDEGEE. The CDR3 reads CASRLAGTSATYEQYF. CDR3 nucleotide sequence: TGTGCCAGCAGACTGGCCGGGACTAGCGCCACCTACGAGCAGTACTTC.

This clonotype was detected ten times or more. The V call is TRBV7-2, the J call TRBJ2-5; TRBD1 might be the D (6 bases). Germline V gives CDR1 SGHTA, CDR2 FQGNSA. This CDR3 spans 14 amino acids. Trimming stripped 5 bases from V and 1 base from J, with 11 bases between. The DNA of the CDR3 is TGTGCCAGCAGCCCAGACAGGCTCCAAGAGACCCAGTACTTC. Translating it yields CASSPDRLQETQYF. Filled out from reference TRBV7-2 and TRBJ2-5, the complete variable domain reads GAGVSQSPSNKVTEKGKDVELRCDPISGHTALYWYRQSLGQGLEFLIYFQGNSAPDKSGLPSDRFSAERTGGSVSTLTIQRTQQEDSAVYLCASSPDRLQETQYFGPGTRLLVL.

CDR3 amino acids: CSAHSQTLGGYTF. CDR3 coding DNA: TGCAGTGCCCACTCCCAGACCCTGGGGGGCTACACCTTC. V is TRBV20-1 and J is TRBJ1-2; D is unresolved. There are 13 residues in the CDR3. V was trimmed by 6 bases and J by 8 bases, leaving 19 bases between them. The germline V gene encodes CDR1 DFQATT and CDR2 SNEGSKA (reference sequence).

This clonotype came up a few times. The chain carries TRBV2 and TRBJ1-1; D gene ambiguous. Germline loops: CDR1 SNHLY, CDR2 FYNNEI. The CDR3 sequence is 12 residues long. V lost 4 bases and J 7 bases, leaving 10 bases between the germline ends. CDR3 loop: CASSAGVSEAFF. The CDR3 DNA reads TGTGCCAGCAGTGCCGGTGTGAGTGAAGCTTTCTTT.

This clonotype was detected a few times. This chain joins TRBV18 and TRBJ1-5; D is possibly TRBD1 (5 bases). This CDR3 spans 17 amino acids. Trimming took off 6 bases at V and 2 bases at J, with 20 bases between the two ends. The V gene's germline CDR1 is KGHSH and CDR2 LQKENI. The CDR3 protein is CASSPMGGGRGNQPQHF. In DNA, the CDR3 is TGTGCCAGCTCCCCGATGGGGGGAGGAAGAGGCAATCAGCCCCAGCATTTT.

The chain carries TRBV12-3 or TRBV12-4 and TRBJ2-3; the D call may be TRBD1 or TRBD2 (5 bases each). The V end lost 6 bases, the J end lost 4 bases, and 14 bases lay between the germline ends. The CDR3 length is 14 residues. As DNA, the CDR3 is TGTGCCAGCAGCCTGTCAGGGAGAGCAGATACGCAGTATTTT. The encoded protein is CASSLSGRADTQYF.

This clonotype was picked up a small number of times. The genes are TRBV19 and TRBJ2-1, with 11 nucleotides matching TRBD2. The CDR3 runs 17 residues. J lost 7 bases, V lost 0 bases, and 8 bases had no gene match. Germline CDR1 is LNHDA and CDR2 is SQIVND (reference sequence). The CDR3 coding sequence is TGTGCCAGTAGTATAGATCTGGCTAGCGGGAGGAGGAATGAGCAGTTCTTC. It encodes CASSIDLASGRRNEQFF.

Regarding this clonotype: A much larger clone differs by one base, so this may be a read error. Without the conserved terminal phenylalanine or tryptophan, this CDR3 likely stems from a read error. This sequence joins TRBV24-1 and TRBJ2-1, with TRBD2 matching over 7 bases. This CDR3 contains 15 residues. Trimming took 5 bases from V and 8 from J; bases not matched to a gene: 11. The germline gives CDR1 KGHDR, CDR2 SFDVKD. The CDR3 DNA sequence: TGTGCCACCAGTGCGCGGGAGACCCTCAGGGATGAGCAGTTCCTC. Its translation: CATSARETLRDEQFL.

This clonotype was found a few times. CDR3 nucleotides: TGTGCCACCTGGGGGGGGGGCGGTCAGCCCCAGCATTTT. Translating it yields CATWGGGGQPQHF. The chain links TRBV28 to TRBJ1-5; D is possibly TRBD1 (6 bases). V lost 10 bases and J 6 bases, leaving 16 bases between the germline ends. This CDR3 is 13 amino acids long. In germline, CDR1 is MDHEN, CDR2 SYDVKM.

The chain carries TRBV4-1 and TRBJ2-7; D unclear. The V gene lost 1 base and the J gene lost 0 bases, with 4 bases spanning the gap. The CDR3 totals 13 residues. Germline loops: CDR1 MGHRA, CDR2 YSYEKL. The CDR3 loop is CASSQGDSYEQYF. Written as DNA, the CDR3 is TGCGCCAGCAGCCAAGGTGACTCCTACGAGCAGTACTTC.

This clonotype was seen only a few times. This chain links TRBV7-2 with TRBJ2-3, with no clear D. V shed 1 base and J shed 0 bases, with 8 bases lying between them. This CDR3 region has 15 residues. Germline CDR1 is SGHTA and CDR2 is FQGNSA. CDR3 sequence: CASSLDQISTDTQYF. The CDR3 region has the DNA TGTGCCAGCAGCTTAGATCAGATTAGCACAGATACGCAGTATTTT.